This T cell receptor beta chain was sequenced during a study of T cells in Graves' hyperthyroidism and ophthalmopathy. RNA transcripts gave rise to amplified TCR beta CDR3 regions. The HTBI set primed first-round TCR CDR3 RT-PCR. MiXCR, applied by TCRdb to the multiplex PCR reads, yields one record per CDR3 protein. In the table there are approximately 400,000 distinct CDR3 sequences, less than 20% of which are singletons. The CDR3 covers 15 residues. V shed 0 bases and J shed 1 base, with 10 bases lying between them. Germline V CDR1 and CDR2: SGDLS, YYNGEE. This clonotype was observed a few times. The sample taken for sequencing was blood. The chain links TRBV9 to TRBJ2-5; either TRBD1 or TRBD2 may fit D (5 bases each). The receptor comes from a man between 18 and 35 years old with Graves' ophthalmopathy. CDR3 loop: CASSVAGTGQETQYF. The CDR3 coding sequence is TGTGCCAGCAGCGTAGCTGGGACCGGCCAAGAGACCCAGTACTTC.